The 8 T cell receptor beta chains presented below share a single source sample, sequenced in a study of regulatory T cells in long-lasting Graves disease (dated by TCRdb to the early 2020s). Library prep was done by multiplex PCR. TCRdb names Illumina HiSeq 4000 as the instrument used. To build TCR beta libraries, CDR3 regions were amplified by Arm-PCR using iRepertoire HTBI primers. TCRdb applied fastp at Q25 and MiXCR to the public reads, then kept only in-frame beta chains. Each entry merges the rows of one CDR3 protein and shows their most common DNA and genes. The sample table lists 250,000 to 400,000 distinct CDR3 sequences, 18% of them with a count of one. The leading ten clones occupy more than 35% of the sample. The sample's time point label, in plain terms: newly diagnosed GD, antithyroid drugs for less than 3 months. For both TCR sequencing and RNA sequencing, RNA was extracted from PBMCs in TRIzol.

This specimen consisted of peripheral blood mononuclear cells (PBMCs), obtained at new diagnosis, from a patient treated with antithyroid drugs. Receptors were obtained from a female donor with Graves disease.

This chain links TRBV29-1 with TRBJ2-7; 9 bases map to TRBD2. CDR1 is SQVTM and CDR2 is ANQGSEA in the germline V gene. This CDR3 is 14 amino acids long. After removal of 4 bases from V and 1 base from J, the junction contained 5 bases not matched to a gene. The CDR3 DNA follows: TGCAGCGTTGGAAGAGCGGGAGGATCCTACGAGCAGTACTTC. Protein product: CSVGRAGGSYEQYF.

J is TRBJ1-5 and V is TRBV29-1; 8 nucleotides agree with TRBD1. This CDR3 is 17 amino acids long. V lost 7 bases to trimming and J lost 1 base; unmatched junction nucleotides: 15. Germline-derived CDR1 and CDR2 are SQVTM and ANQGSEA. The CDR3 DNA is TGCAGCGCCGGGGGACAGGAGTCCCATAGGAGCAATCAGCCCCAGCATTTT. Amino acid sequence: CSAGGQESHRSNQPQHF.

The V gene is TRBV5-1, the J gene TRBJ2-5; TRBD2 matches at 9 bases. The germline V gene has CDR1 SGHRS and CDR2 YFSETQ. The V gene end was trimmed by 7 bases and the J gene end by 4 bases; junction bases not matched to a gene: 5. This CDR3 comprises 13 residues. CDR3: CASALAGAETQYF. The CDR3 DNA reads TGCGCCAGCGCCTTAGCGGGAGCAGAGACCCAGTACTTC.

The sample holds many counts of this clonotype. The chain is built from TRBV2 and TRBJ1-4, with 7 bases fitting TRBD1. With 5 bases clipped from V and 3 bases from J, the junction kept 9 bases outside the gene matches. This CDR3 region has 16 residues. Per the germline V gene, CDR1 is SNHLY and CDR2 is FYNNEI. The CDR3 DNA reads as TGTGCCAGCAGTACGGACAGGCAGAGAGCTAATGAAAAACTGTTTTTT. This sequence encodes CASSTDRQRANEKLFF. Supplemented by reference TRBV2 and TRBJ1-4, the full variable domain reads EPEVTQTPSHQVTQMGQEVILRCVPISNHLYFYWYRQILGQKVEFLVSFYNNEISEKSEIFDDQFSVERPDGSNFTLKIRSTKLEDSAMYFCASSTDRQRANEKLFFGSGTQLSVL.

This clonotype was recorded at least ten times. This rearrangement joins TRBV6-1 to TRBJ1-2; 8 bases map to TRBD1. The J segment lost 2 bases and the V segment lost 7 bases, leaving 9 bases of the junction unmatched. Germline lookup yields CDR1 MNHNS and CDR2 SASEGT. The CDR3 runs 15 residues. The CDR3 region is CASIPGTGINYGYTF. In DNA form, the CDR3 reads TGTGCCAGCATACCGGGGACAGGAATAAACTATGGCTACACCTTC.

Details on this clonotype: In this CDR3 the conserved last residue, phenylalanine or tryptophan, is missing, so a read error is likely. No DNA is shown, since the ends of the CDR3 on it are uncertain; the CDR3 is the one TCRdb lists. CDR3 protein: CAWSEGSGDQPQLL. This chain links TRBV30 with TRBJ1-5. Ends included, the CDR3 has 14 residues. Germline values: CDR1 GTSNPN, CDR2 SVGIG (reference sequence).

This clonotype was counted many times. V and J are TRBV27 and TRBJ2-1; possible D gene TRBD2, 6 bases. V shed 3 bases and J shed 0 bases, with 18 bases lying between them. The CDR3 runs to 18 residues. The germline CDR1 and CDR2 sequences are MNHEY and SMNVEV (reference sequence). The CDR3 sequence: CASSFGTGWASSYNEQFF. For the CDR3, the DNA is TGTGCCAGCAGTTTCGGGACTGGATGGGCGAGCTCCTACAATGAGCAGTTCTTC.

This chain uses TRBV6-5 with TRBJ1-3, with D hard to call. CDR3 length equals 15 residues. Per the germline V gene, CDR1 is MNHEY and CDR2 is SVGAGI. The ends were cut back, 0 bases at V and 3 bases at J, with 9 bases in the middle. The CDR3: CASSYSSPGGNTIYF. The CDR3 coding sequence is TGTGCCAGCAGTTACTCCTCACCCGGTGGAAACACCATATATTTT.